A single sample is the source of the 32 T cell receptor beta chains below, sequenced in a study of shared clonotypes between healthy human individuals. The data were produced by immunoSEQ multiplex PCR, yet TCRdb's version contains in-frame clones alone and is incomplete. The sample records roughly 2 million clones, 95% being singletons. Material for sequencing was naive CD4+ T cells sorted from blood. Subset reported: CD45RA+ positively selected. The receptors stem from a young man in good health.

This clone was recorded once. V usage is TRBV9 and J usage is TRBJ2-3; D not resolved. There are 13 residues in the CDR3. Trimming cost V 2 bases and J 2 bases, with 6 bases left between them. In germline, CDR1 is SGDLS, CDR2 YYNGEE. CDR3 sequence: CASSVDTTDTQYF. The CDR3 nucleotides are TGTGCCAGCAGCGTCGACACCACAGATACGCAGTATTTT.

The J gene is TRBJ2-2, the V gene TRBV27, with TRBD2 identical over 7 bases. Germline lookup yields CDR1 MNHEY and CDR2 SMNVEV (reference sequence). V lost 4 bases to trimming and J lost 5 bases; unmatched junction nucleotides: 7. This CDR3 has 15 residues. CDR3 nucleotides: TGTGCCAGCAGTTCCAAACCACTAGCGACCGGGGAGCTGTTTTTT. This encodes CASSSKPLATGELFF.

The chain uses TRBV16 and TRBJ1-3; D may be TRBD1 (6 bases). Trimming removed 5 bases from V and 3 bases from J, with 11 bases in between. The CDR3 contains 14 residues. Germline CDR1 reads KGHSY; CDR2 reads FQNENV. The CDR3 loop is CASSSQGFGNTIYF. CDR3 nucleotides: TGTGCCAGCAGCTCACAGGGATTTGGAAACACCATATATTTT.

The rearrangement links TRBV7-2 to TRBJ1-1; tentatively, D is TRBD1 (6 bases). This CDR3 spans 12 amino acids. Germline CDR1 and CDR2: SGHTA and FQGNSA. V lost 6 bases and J 6 bases, leaving 11 bases between the germline ends. The DNA of the CDR3 is TGTGCCAGCAGTTTCGGACAGCCTGAAGCTTTCTTT. The encoded protein is CASSFGQPEAFF.

The chain's CDR3 is CAGWTGTIRTDTQYF. The CDR3 bases are TGTGCCGGCTGGACAGGGACAATACGCACAGATACGCAGTATTTT. This rearrangement joins TRBV2 to TRBJ2-3; 8 bases align to TRBD1. Looked up from germline, CDR1 is SNHLY and CDR2 is FYNNEI. Germline trimming cut 11 bases from V and 1 base from J; bases unmatched to any gene: 11. The CDR3 covers 15 residues.

This chain links TRBV7-9 with TRBJ1-1; the D gene is possibly TRBD1 (5 bases). The CDR3 runs to 14 residues. V lost 5 bases and J 4 bases, leaving 14 bases between the germline ends. Germline CDR1 reads SEHNR; CDR2 reads FQNEAQ (reference sequence). DNA of the CDR3: TGTGCCAGCAGCCGTTCGGGGGGGAGCACTGAAGCTTTCTTT. Amino acids: CASSRSGGSTEAFF.

J is TRBJ1-5 and V is TRBV30, with TRBD1 matching over 9 bases. CDR3 length equals 14 residues. Losses at the gene ends were 0 bases for V and 7 bases for J; bases not matched to a gene: 4. Looked up from germline, CDR1 is GTSNPN and CDR2 is SVGIG (reference sequence). The CDR3 bases are TGTGCCTGGAGTGTTGACAGGGGGAGGCAGCCCCAGCATTTT. It encodes CAWSVDRGRQPQHF.

This rearrangement joins TRBV5-1 to TRBJ1-1, with a tentative D call TRBD1 (5 bases). CDR3 size: 13 residues. V gave up 6 bases and J gave up 2 bases, with 11 bases separating them. Germline values: CDR1 SGHRS, CDR2 YFSETQ. CDR3 residues: CASTGGENTEAFF. As DNA, the CDR3 is TGCGCCAGCACCGGGGGTGAAAACACTGAAGCTTTCTTT.

The genes are TRBV30 and TRBJ1-1; 9 bases align to TRBD1. Germline lookup yields CDR1 GTSNPN and CDR2 SVGIG (reference sequence). This CDR3 has 13 amino acids. The V and J ends lost 4 bases and 3 bases, in that order; junction bases with no gene match: 3. The CDR3 region is CAWNTGGHTEAFF. The CDR3, as DNA: TGTGCCTGGAATACAGGGGGCCACACTGAAGCTTTCTTT.

This clone has a single count. The gene calls are TRBV9 and TRBJ2-3, with D possibly being TRBD1 (6 bases). The CDR3 consists of 16 residues. V lost 0 bases, J lost 2 bases, and 13 bases lay in between. Germline V CDR1 and CDR2: SGDLS, YYNGEE. The CDR3 here is CASSVGLKGHTDTQYF. Here the CDR3 DNA reads TGTGCCAGCAGCGTAGGACTTAAGGGACACACAGATACGCAGTATTTT.

In DNA, the CDR3 is TGCGCCAGCAGCCAAGATAAAAGGACGGATATCATTTCGACGCAGTATTTT. Translating it yields CASSQDKRTDIISTQYF. V is TRBV4-3 and J is TRBJ2-3, with D unclear. This CDR3 spans 17 amino acids. The germline gives CDR1 LGHNA, CDR2 YSLEER. V was pared by 0 bases and J by 9 bases, with 22 bases between.

This clone was counted only a few times. Other DNA sequences of this sample code for an identical CDR3. This chain links TRBV5-1 with TRBJ2-7; 11 bases map to TRBD1. The length of the CDR3 is 14 residues. Germline trimming cut 4 bases from V and 2 bases from J; bases unmatched to any gene: 2. Germline values: CDR1 SGHRS, CDR2 YFSETQ. CDR3 in amino acids: CASSRTGGPYEQYF. The CDR3 DNA sequence: TGCGCCAGCAGCCGGACAGGGGGCCCCTACGAGCAGTACTTC.

The chain is built from TRBV5-1 and TRBJ2-3; TRBD2 might be the D (5 bases). The germline V gene has CDR1 SGHRS and CDR2 YFSETQ. V lost 5 bases and J lost 4, with 11 bases in between. CDR3 length: 13 residues. CDR3 residues: CASRTIGADTQYF. In DNA, the CDR3 is TGCGCCAGCAGGACTATTGGGGCAGATACGCAGTATTTT.

The V and J genes are TRBV28 and TRBJ1-2; 7 bases align to TRBD1. CDR3 size: 15 residues. J gave up 3 bases and V 2 bases, and 6 bases lay outside the gene matches. The germline CDR1 and CDR2 sequences are MDHEN and SYDVKM. CDR3 in DNA: TGTGCCAGCAGTTTAGGGGCCGGGACAGACTATGGCTACACCTTC. Encoded protein: CASSLGAGTDYGYTF.

The chain is built from TRBV27 and TRBJ1-1; D is possibly TRBD1 (5 bases). Germline assignment: CDR1 MNHEY and CDR2 SMNVEV (reference sequence). The CDR3 length is 13 residues. V dropped 3 bases and J dropped 4 bases, with 9 bases sitting between them. In DNA form, the CDR3 reads TGTGCCAGCAGTTTTTCAGGGAGCACTGAAGCTTTCTTT. It yields the protein CASSFSGSTEAFF.

This chain uses TRBV27 with TRBJ2-7, with D possibly TRBD2 on 6 matching bases. Germline-derived CDR1 and CDR2 are MNHEY and SMNVEV (reference sequence). The CDR3 length is 14 residues. The ends were cut back, 5 bases at V and 0 bases at J, with 11 bases in the middle. CDR3 DNA sequence: TGTGCCAGCAGTGCGGGGACGGCCTCCTACGAGCAGTACTTC. Its translation is CASSAGTASYEQYF.

The chain recombines TRBV5-6 with TRBJ1-1; tentative D call: TRBD1 (5 bases). From germline, CDR1 is SGHDT and CDR2 YYEEEE. This CDR3 spans 16 amino acids. Trimming left V 4 bases short and J 3 bases short, with 19 bases between. CDR3 sequence: CASSLGTTGRDTEAFF. The CDR3 DNA follows: TGTGCCAGCAGCCTTGGGACGACCGGCAGAGACACTGAAGCTTTCTTT.

This chain connects TRBV25-1 to TRBJ2-7, with 8 bases identical to TRBD1. The germline V gene encodes CDR1 MGHDK and CDR2 SYGVNS. The CDR3 covers 16 residues. With 7 bases clipped from V and 6 bases from J, the junction kept 17 bases outside the gene matches. This chain's CDR3 is CASIKPGQGRVCEQYF. DNA for the CDR3: TGTGCCAGCATTAAACCCGGACAGGGTAGAGTATGCGAGCAGTACTTC.

The rearrangement joins TRBV6-5 to TRBJ1-5; 10 bases are shared with TRBD1. The CDR3 is 13 amino acids. Germline CDR1 reads MNHEY; CDR2 reads SVGAGI. V lost 6 bases, J lost 6 bases, and 2 bases stayed unmatched. The CDR3 is CASRDRGRQPQHF. In nucleotides, the CDR3 is TGTGCCAGCAGAGACAGGGGGCGTCAGCCCCAGCATTTT.

Only one count was recorded for this clone. The chain carries TRBV30 and TRBJ2-3; 10 positions agree with TRBD2. The CDR3 has 16 amino acids. CDR1 GTSNPN and CDR2 SVGIG come from the germline V gene (reference sequence). Losses at the gene ends were 3 bases for V and 1 base for J; bases not matched to a gene: 7. The CDR3 loop reads CAWRPTGTSGTDTQYF. The CDR3 DNA reads as TGTGCCTGGAGACCAACCGGGACTAGCGGCACAGATACGCAGTATTTT.

The chain combines TRBV5-3 with TRBJ2-7, with 13 positions matching TRBD2. TRBV5-3 belongs to the ORF category, with a function that is uncertain. The CDR3 is 19 residues long. V was clipped by 4 bases and J by 7 bases; unmatched bases: 20. The CDR3 protein is CARSPYWGLAGPSTGEQYF. DNA of the CDR3: TGTGCCAGAAGCCCCTATTGGGGACTAGCGGGGCCATCTACGGGGGAGCAGTACTTC.

The chain carries TRBV10-3 and TRBJ1-1; TRBD1 aligns across 8 bases. Germline-derived CDR1 and CDR2 are ENHRY and SYGVKD. J lost 2 bases, V lost 4 bases, and 3 bases had no gene match. The CDR3 has 14 amino acids. The CDR3 protein is CAISVGQGNTEAFF. For the CDR3, the DNA is TGTGCCATCAGTGTTGGACAGGGAAACACTGAAGCTTTCTTT.

V usage is TRBV19 and J usage is TRBJ2-7, with 8 bases identical to TRBD1. The CDR3 is 14 residues long. The germline gives CDR1 LNHDA, CDR2 SQIVND (reference sequence). J gave up 5 bases and V 1 base, and 4 bases lay outside the gene matches. CDR3 in amino acids: CASSIGTGSDEQYF. The DNA of the CDR3 is TGTGCCAGTAGTATAGGGACAGGGTCCGACGAGCAGTACTTC.

The V call is TRBV2, the J call TRBJ2-7; a weak D match, TRBD1 (5 bases). V was cut by 8 bases and J by 2 bases, with 10 bases left in between. Germline values: CDR1 SNHLY, CDR2 FYNNEI. The CDR3 totals 12 residues. For the CDR3, the DNA is TGTGCCAGCGGGGCTACGACCTACGAGCAGTACTTC. It encodes CASGATTYEQYF.

V and J are TRBV7-9 and TRBJ2-3; 7 bases map to TRBD2. The CDR3 spans 15 residues. J was trimmed by 4 bases and V by 2 bases; bases with no gene match: 6. Germline loops: CDR1 SEHNR, CDR2 FQNEAQ (reference sequence). In DNA form, the CDR3 reads TGTGCCAGCAGCTTACCGGGAGGAAGGGCAGATACGCAGTATTTT. It is translated as CASSLPGGRADTQYF.

On this clone itself: The sample holds other DNA sequences that translate to the same CDR3. The chain recombines TRBV28 with TRBJ2-3; 9 bases fit TRBD1. From germline, CDR1 is MDHEN and CDR2 SYDVKM. The V gene end was trimmed by 4 bases and the J gene end by 6 bases; junction bases not matched to a gene: 5. There are 14 residues in the CDR3. The CDR3 DNA reads TGTGCCAGCAGTTCGGGACAGGGCCCCGATACGCAGTATTTT. This sequence encodes CASSSGQGPDTQYF.

The chain employs TRBV5-1 and TRBJ2-1, with 8 bases identical to TRBD2. The CDR3 extends over 15 amino acids. CDR1 is SGHRS, CDR2 YFSETQ, per germline. After removal of 5 bases from V and 0 bases from J, the junction contained 4 bases not matched to a gene. The CDR3 reads CASSQSGSSYNEQFF. CDR3 DNA sequence: TGCGCCAGCAGTCAAAGCGGGAGCTCCTACAATGAGCAGTTCTTC.

CDR3 DNA: TGTGCCGGAACGCCGGGACGCTCCTATAATTCACCCCTCCACTTT. It encodes CAGTPGRSYNSPLHF. The J gene is TRBJ1-6, the V gene TRBV2, with D perhaps matching TRBD1 (5 bases). CDR3 length: 15 residues. Germline V gene data show CDR1 as SNHLY and CDR2 as FYNNEI. Deletions cut 11 bases from V and 0 bases from J, with 14 bases between. Complete variable domain (other parts from reference TRBV2 and TRBJ1-6): EPEVTQTPSHQVTQMGQEVILRCVPISNHLYFYWYRQILGQKVEFLVSFYNNEISEKSEIFDDQFSVERPDGSNFTLKIRSTKLEDSAMYFCAGTPGRSYNSPLHFGNGTRLTVT.

This chain joins TRBV18 and TRBJ2-7; 7 nucleotides agree with TRBD1. In germline, CDR1 is KGHSH, CDR2 LQKENI. Trimming took 6 bases from V and 3 from J; bases not matched to a gene: 5. This CDR3 region has 13 residues. Written as DNA, the CDR3 is TGTGCCAGCTCCGGGACAGACTACTACGAGCAGTACTTC. It encodes CASSGTDYYEQYF.

The chain joins TRBV11-3 to TRBJ2-4; D unclear. Trimming removed 1 base at V and 0 bases at J, with 10 bases between. This CDR3 is built from 16 residues. Germline values: CDR1 SGHNT, CDR2 YENEEA. Here the CDR3 DNA reads TGTGCCAGCAGCTTAGGGCCGGATCTAGCCAAAAACATTCAGTACTTC. It specifies CASSLGPDLAKNIQYF.

This chain connects TRBV5-1 to TRBJ2-2; no clear D gene. V shed 4 bases and J shed 5 bases, with 9 bases lying between them. Germline V gene sequence: CDR1 SGHRS, CDR2 YFSETQ. The CDR3 sequence is 13 residues long. This chain's CDR3 is CASSAGNTGELFF. The CDR3 coding sequence is TGCGCCAGCAGCGCCGGAAATACCGGGGAGCTGTTTTTT.

V and J are TRBV27 and TRBJ1-2; TRBD1 is a possible D gene (6 bases). This CDR3 spans 13 amino acids. Trimming took off 5 bases at V and 5 bases at J, with 12 bases between the two ends. CDR1 and CDR2 from the germline V gene are MNHEY and SMNVEV (reference sequence). CDR3 sequence reads: CASSDTGKYGYTF. The CDR3 region has the DNA TGTGCCAGCAGTGACACAGGGAAATATGGCTACACCTTC.